This T cell receptor (beta chain) was sequenced in a study of control samples from healthy donors and cancer patients. Trimming took off 4 bases at V and 0 bases at J, with 9 bases between the two ends. The germline V gene has CDR1 MDHEN and CDR2 SYDVKM. There are 14 residues in the CDR3. TCRdb's copy holds only in-frame clones and misses some; the assay was immunoSEQ multiplex PCR. In the table there are 120,000 to 150,000 clones, around 94% of which are singletons. The gene calls are TRBV28 and TRBJ1-1, with D perhaps TRBD1 (6 bases). Sample: blood. The receptor comes from a man in his forties in good health. The DNA of the CDR3 is TGTGCCAGCAGTTACGGGACAATGAACACTGAAGCTTTCTTT. Its protein product is CASSYGTMNTEAFF.